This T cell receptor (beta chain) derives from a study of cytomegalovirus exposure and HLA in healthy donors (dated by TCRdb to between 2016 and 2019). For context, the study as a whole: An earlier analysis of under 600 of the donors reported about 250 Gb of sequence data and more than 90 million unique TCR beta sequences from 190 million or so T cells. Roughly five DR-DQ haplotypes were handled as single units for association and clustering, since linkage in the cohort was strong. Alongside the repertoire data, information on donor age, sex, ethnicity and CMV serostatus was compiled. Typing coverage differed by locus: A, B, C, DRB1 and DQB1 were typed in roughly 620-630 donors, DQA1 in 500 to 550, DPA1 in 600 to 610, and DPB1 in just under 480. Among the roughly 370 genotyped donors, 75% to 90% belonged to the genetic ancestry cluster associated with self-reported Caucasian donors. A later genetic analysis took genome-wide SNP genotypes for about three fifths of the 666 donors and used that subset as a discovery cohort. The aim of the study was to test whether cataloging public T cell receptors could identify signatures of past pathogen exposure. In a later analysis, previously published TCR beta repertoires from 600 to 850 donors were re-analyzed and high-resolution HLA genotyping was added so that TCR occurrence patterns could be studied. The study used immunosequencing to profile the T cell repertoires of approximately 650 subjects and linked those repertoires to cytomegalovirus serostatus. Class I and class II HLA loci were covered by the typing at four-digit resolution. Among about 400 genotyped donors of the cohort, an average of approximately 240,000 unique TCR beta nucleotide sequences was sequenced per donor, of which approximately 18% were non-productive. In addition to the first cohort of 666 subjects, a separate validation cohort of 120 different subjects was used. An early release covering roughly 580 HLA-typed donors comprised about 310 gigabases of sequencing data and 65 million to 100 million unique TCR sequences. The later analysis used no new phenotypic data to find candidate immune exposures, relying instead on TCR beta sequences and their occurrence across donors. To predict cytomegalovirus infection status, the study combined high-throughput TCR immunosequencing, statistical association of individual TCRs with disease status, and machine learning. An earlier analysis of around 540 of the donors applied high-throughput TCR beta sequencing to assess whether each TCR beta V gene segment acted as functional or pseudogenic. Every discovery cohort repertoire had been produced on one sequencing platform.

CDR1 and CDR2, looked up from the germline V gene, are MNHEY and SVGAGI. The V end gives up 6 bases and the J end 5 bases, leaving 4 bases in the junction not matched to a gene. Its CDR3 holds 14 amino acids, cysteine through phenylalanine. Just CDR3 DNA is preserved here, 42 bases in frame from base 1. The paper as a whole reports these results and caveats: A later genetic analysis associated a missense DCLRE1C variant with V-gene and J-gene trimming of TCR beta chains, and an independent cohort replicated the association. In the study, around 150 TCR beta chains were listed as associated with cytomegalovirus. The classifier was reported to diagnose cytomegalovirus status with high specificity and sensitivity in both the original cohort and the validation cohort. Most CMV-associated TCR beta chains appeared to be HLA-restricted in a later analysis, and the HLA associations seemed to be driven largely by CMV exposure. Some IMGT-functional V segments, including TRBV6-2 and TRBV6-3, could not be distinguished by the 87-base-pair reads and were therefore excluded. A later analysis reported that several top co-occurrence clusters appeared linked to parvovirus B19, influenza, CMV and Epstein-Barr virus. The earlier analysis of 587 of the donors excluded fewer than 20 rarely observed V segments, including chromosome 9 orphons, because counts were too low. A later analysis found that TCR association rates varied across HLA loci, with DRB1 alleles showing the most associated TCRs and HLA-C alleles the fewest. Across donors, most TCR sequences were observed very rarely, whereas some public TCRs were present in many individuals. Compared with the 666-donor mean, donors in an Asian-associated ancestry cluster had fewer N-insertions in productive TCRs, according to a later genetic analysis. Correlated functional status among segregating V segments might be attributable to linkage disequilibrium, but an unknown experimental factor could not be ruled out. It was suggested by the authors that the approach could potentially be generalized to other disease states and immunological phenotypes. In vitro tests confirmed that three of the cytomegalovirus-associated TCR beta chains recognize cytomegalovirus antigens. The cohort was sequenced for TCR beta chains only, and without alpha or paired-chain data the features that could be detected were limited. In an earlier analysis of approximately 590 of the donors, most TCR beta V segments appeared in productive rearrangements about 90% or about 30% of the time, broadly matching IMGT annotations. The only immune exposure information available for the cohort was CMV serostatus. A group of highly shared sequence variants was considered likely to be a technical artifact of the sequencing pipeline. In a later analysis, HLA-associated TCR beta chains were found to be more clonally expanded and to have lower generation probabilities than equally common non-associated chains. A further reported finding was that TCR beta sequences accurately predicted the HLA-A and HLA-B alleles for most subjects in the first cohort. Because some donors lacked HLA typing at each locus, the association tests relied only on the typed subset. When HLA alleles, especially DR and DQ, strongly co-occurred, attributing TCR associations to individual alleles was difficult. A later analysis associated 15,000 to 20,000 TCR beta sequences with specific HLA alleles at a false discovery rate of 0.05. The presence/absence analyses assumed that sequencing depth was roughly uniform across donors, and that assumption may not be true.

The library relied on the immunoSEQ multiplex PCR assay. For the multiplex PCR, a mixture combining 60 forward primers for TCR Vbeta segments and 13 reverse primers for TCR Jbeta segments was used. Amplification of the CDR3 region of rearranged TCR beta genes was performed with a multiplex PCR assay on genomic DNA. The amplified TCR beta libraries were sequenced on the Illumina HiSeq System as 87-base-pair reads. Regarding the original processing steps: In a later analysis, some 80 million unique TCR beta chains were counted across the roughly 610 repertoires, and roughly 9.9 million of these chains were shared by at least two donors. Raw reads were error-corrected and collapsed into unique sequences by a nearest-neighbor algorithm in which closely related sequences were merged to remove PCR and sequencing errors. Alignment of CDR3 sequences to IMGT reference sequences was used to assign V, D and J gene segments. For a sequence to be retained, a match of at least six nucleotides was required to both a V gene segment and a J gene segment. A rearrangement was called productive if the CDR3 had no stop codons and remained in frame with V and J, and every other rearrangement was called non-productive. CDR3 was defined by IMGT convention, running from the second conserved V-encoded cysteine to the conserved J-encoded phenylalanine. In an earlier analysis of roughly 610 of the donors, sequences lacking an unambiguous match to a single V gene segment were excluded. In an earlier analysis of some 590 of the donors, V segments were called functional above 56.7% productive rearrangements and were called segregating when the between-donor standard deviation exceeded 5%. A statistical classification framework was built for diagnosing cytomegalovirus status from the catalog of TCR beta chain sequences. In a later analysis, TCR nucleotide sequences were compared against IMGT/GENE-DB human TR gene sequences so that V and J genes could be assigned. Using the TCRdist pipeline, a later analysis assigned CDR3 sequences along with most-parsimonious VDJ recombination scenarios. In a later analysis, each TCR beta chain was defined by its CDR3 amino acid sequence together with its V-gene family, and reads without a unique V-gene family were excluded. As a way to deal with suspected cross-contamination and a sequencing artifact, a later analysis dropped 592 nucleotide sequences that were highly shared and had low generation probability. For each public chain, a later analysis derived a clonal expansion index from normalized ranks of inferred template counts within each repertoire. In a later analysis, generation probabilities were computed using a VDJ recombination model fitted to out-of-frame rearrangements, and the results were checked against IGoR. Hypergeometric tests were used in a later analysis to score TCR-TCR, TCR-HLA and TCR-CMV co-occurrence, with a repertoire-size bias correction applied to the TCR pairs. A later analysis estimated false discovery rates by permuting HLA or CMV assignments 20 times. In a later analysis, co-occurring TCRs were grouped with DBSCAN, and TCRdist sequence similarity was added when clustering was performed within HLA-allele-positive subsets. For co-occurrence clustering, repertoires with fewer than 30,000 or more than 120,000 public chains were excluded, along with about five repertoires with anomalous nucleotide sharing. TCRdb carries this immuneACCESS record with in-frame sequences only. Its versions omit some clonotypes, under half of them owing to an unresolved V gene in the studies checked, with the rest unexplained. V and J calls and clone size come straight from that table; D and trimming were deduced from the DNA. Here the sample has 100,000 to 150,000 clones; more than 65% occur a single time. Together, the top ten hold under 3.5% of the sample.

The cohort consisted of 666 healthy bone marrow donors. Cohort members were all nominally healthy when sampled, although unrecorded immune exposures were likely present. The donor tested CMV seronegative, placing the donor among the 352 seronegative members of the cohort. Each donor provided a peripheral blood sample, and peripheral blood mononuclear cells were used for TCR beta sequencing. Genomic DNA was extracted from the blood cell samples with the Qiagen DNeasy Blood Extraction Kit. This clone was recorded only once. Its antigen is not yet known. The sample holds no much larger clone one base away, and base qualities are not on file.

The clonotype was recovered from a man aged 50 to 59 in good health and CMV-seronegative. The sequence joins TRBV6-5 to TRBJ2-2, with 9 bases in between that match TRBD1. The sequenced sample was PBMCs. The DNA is TGTGCCAGCAGACGGACAGGGGCTACCGGGGAGCTGTTTTTT. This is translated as CASRRTGATGELFF.